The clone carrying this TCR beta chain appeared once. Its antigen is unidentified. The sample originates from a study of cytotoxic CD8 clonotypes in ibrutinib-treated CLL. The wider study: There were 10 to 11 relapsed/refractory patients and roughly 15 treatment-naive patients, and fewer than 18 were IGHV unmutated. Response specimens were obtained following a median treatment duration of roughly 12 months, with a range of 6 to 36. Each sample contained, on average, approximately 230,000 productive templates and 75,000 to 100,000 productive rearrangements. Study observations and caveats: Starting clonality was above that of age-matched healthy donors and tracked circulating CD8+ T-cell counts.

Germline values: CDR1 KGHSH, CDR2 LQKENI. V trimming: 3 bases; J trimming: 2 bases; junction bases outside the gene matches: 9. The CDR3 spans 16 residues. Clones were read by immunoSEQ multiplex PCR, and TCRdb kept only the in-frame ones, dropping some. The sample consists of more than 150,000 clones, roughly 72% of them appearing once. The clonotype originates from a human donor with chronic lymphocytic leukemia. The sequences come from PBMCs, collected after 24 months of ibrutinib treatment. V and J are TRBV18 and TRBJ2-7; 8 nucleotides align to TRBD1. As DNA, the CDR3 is TGTGCCAGCTCACCGCAGGACAGGGTAGCAACCTACGAGCAGTACTTC. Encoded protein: CASSPQDRVATYEQYF.